The 24 T cell receptor beta chains reported below all come from one sample, sequenced in a study of OX40 agonist ivuxolimab in advanced cancers. Profiled with immunoSEQ multiplex PCR; TCRdb holds only in-frame clones, not every one. Among 18,000 or so clones listed, about 89% were seen once. Sequencing used CD4+ or CD8+ T cells sorted from blood, obtained in a trial of the OX40 agonist ivuxolimab. The receptors come from an adult with an advanced solid tumor such as melanoma, head and neck, liver or kidney cancer.

The J gene is TRBJ1-2, the V gene TRBV28, with D possibly matching TRBD1 (5 bases). Trimming took 3 bases from V and 6 from J, leaving 11 bases between them. The CDR3 extends over 13 amino acids. Germline assignment: CDR1 MDHEN and CDR2 SYDVKM. This chain's CDR3 is CASSLGIQDGYTF. The CDR3 DNA is TGTGCCAGCAGTTTGGGGATACAGGATGGCTACACCTTC.

This clone occurred once. This rearrangement joins TRBV9 to TRBJ1-1; D possibly corresponds to TRBD1 (5 bases). CDR3 size: 15 residues. V was shortened by 0 bases and J by 6 bases, with 15 bases between the two germline ends. Looked up from germline, CDR1 is SGDLS and CDR2 is YYNGEE. The CDR3 is CASSVVSLGAAEAFF. CDR3 bases: TGTGCCAGCAGCGTAGTTTCGTTAGGGGCCGCTGAAGCTTTCTTT.

The CDR3 bases are TGTGCCAGTAGTATAGAAACAGGGACTAGCACAGATACGCAGTATTTT. It translates to CASSIETGTSTDTQYF. The chain is built from TRBV19 and TRBJ2-3; TRBD1 or TRBD2 may be the D gene (6 bases each). This CDR3 has 16 residues. The germline V gene has CDR1 LNHDA and CDR2 SQIVND (reference sequence). Trimming shortened V by 0 bases and J by 0 bases, and 10 bases separated the two germline ends.

V is TRBV6-1 and J is TRBJ2-7; D possibly corresponds to TRBD2 (6 bases). Trimming stripped 4 bases from V and 5 bases from J, with 12 bases between. The CDR3 extends over 13 amino acids. The germline gives CDR1 MNHNS, CDR2 SASEGT. CDR3 residues: CASSGDFKNEQYF. The CDR3 DNA reads as TGTGCCAGCAGTGGGGACTTCAAGAACGAGCAGTACTTC.

V usage is TRBV27 and J usage is TRBJ1-1, with 10 bases aligning to TRBD1. There are 16 residues in the CDR3. V lost 8 bases and J lost 6; bases outside the gene matches: 15. Germline CDR1 reads MNHEY; CDR2 reads SMNVEV (reference sequence). This chain's CDR3 is CASAGDRGASWAEAFF. The CDR3 bases are TGTGCCAGCGCAGGGGACAGGGGAGCGTCGTGGGCTGAAGCTTTCTTT.

This clone was seen only a few times. This chain uses TRBV6-6 with TRBJ1-2; 7 bases fit TRBD1. The germline gives CDR1 MNHNY, CDR2 SVGAGI (reference sequence). CDR3 length: 15 residues. The V and J ends lost 6 bases and 4 bases, in that order; junction bases with no gene match: 11. The CDR3 protein is CASSLKTGAAYGYTF. The CDR3 nucleotides read TGTGCCAGCAGCCTAAAAACAGGGGCTGCCTATGGCTACACCTTC.

The CDR3: CASSRPTGGGSYGYTF. The CDR3 region has the DNA TGTGCCAGCAGCCGGCCGACAGGGGGAGGAAGCTATGGCTACACCTTC. The chain links TRBV7-2 to TRBJ1-2, with 9 bases fitting TRBD1. The CDR3 has 16 amino acids. Trimming at V came to 5 bases and at J to 4 bases, leaving 11 bases not matched to a gene. Germline-derived CDR1 and CDR2 are SGHTA and FQGNSA.

This chain joins TRBV30 and TRBJ2-2, with D tentatively TRBD1 or TRBD2 (6 bases each). This CDR3 is 14 amino acids long. CDR1 GTSNPN and CDR2 SVGIG come from the germline V gene (reference sequence). Trimming stripped 8 bases from V and 6 bases from J, with 19 bases between. The CDR3 loop reads CALAGGQGAGELFF. CDR3 DNA: TGTGCCCTCGCTGGGGGGCAGGGAGCCGGGGAGCTGTTTTTT.

The V call is TRBV30, the J call TRBJ2-7; D remains ambiguous. Germline-derived CDR1 and CDR2 are GTSNPN and SVGIG (reference sequence). The CDR3 runs 13 residues. V gave up 0 bases and J gave up 0 bases, with 6 bases separating them. CDR3 bases: TGTGCCTGGAGTGTACTACCCTCCTACGAGCAGTACTTC. Protein sequence: CAWSVLPSYEQYF.

This chain links TRBV4-1 with TRBJ1-1, with a tentative D call TRBD1 (5 bases). V shed 5 bases and J shed 1 base, with 11 bases lying between them. Per germline, CDR1 MGHRA and CDR2 YSYEKL. This CDR3 spans 14 amino acids. CDR3 in DNA: TGCGCCAGCAGCGCAGGGTTTTCGAACACTGAAGCTTTCTTT. It specifies CASSAGFSNTEAFF.

The chain is built from TRBV28 and TRBJ2-1, with 7 bases fitting TRBD2. Losses at the gene ends were 5 bases for V and 0 bases for J; bases not matched to a gene: 7. This CDR3 has 16 amino acids. Germline loops: CDR1 MDHEN, CDR2 SYDVKM. The CDR3 DNA reads as TGTGCCAGCAGTCCCTATCGGACTAGCTCCTACAATGAGCAGTTCTTC. This translates into CASSPYRTSSYNEQFF.

The V call is TRBV29-1, the J call TRBJ2-2; TRBD2 might be the D (6 bases). Looked up from germline, CDR1 is SQVTM and CDR2 is ANQGSEA. The CDR3 is 14 residues long. The germline V and J ends were trimmed by 3 bases and 4 bases, with 12 bases remaining between them. The CDR3: CSVDEGRGTGELFF. The CDR3 coding sequence is TGCAGCGTTGATGAGGGGCGGGGCACCGGGGAGCTGTTTTTT.

This clone was counted a single time. The chain employs TRBV7-2 and TRBJ2-3; 9 positions match TRBD2. The CDR3 contains 16 residues. The J segment lost 1 base and the V segment lost 1 base, leaving 3 bases of the junction unmatched. The germline gives CDR1 SGHTA, CDR2 FQGNSA. CDR3 sequence: CASSLVGGGGTDTQYF. The CDR3 nucleotides read TGTGCCAGCAGCTTAGTAGGCGGGGGGGGCACAGATACGCAGTATTTT.

The table lists this clone with a count of one. This chain uses TRBV9 with TRBJ2-7; 8 bases line up with TRBD2. Germline V lookup: CDR1 SGDLS, CDR2 YYNGEE. Trimming cost V 7 bases and J 4 bases; bases outside gene matches: 4. The CDR3 sequence is 12 residues long. CDR3 sequence reads: CASSSGGYEQYF. As DNA, the CDR3 is TGTGCCAGCTCGAGCGGGGGTTACGAGCAGTACTTC.

The chain has TRBV28 and TRBJ2-3; a weak D match, TRBD2 (5 bases). The V gene lost 5 bases and the J gene lost 11 bases, with 14 bases spanning the gap. The CDR3 covers 12 residues. Germline V CDR1 and CDR2: MDHEN, SYDVKM. The DNA of the CDR3 is TGTGCCAGCAGTACGACGGGGATTCTGCAGTATTTT. Translation gives CASSTTGILQYF. Full variable domain (outside the CDR3, taken from reference TRBV28 and TRBJ2-3): DVKVTQSSRYLVKRTGEKVFLECVQDMDHENMFWYRQDPGLGLRLIYFSYDVKMKEKGDIPEGYSVSREKKERFSLILESASTNQTSMYLCASSTTGILQYFGPGTRLTVL.

There are a few counts of this clone. The gene calls are TRBV4-1 and TRBJ1-1; no reliable D call. With 0 bases removed from V and 1 base from J, the gap between germline ends came to 6 bases. The V gene's germline CDR1 is MGHRA and CDR2 YSYEKL. The CDR3 spans 14 residues. The CDR3 nucleotides are TGCGCCAGCAGCCAAGATGCGCGGAACACTGAAGCTTTCTTT. Its protein is CASSQDARNTEAFF.

The chain carries TRBV7-2 and TRBJ2-3, with TRBD2 matching over 7 bases. CDR3 size: 15 residues. V trimming: 1 base; J trimming: 4 bases; junction bases outside the gene matches: 5. The germline V gene has CDR1 SGHTA and CDR2 FQGNSA. This CDR3 reads CASSLVFAGADTQYF. The CDR3 region has the DNA TGTGCCAGCAGCTTAGTTTTCGCGGGAGCAGATACGCAGTATTTT. The full variable domain, completed using reference TRBV7-2 and TRBJ2-3, is GAGVSQSPSNKVTEKGKDVELRCDPISGHTALYWYRQSLGQGLEFLIYFQGNSAPDKSGLPSDRFSAERTGGSVSTLTIQRTQQEDSAVYLCASSLVFAGADTQYFGPGTRLTVL.

This clone was found once. The chain has TRBV27 and TRBJ2-7; 7 nucleotides line up with TRBD2. This CDR3 has 13 residues. Germline V gene data show CDR1 as MNHEY and CDR2 as SMNVEV (reference sequence). Losses at the gene ends were 2 bases for V and 4 bases for J; bases not matched to a gene: 2. The CDR3, as DNA: TGTGCCAGCAGTTTAACTAGCGTTTACGAGCAGTACTTC. As protein: CASSLTSVYEQYF.

J is TRBJ2-1 and V is TRBV7-8, with TRBD2 matching over 8 bases. Germline trimming cut 4 bases from V and 4 bases from J; bases unmatched to any gene: 6. The CDR3 totals 15 residues. Germline CDR1 reads SGHVS; CDR2 reads FQNEAQ. The CDR3 bases are TGTGCCAGCAGCTCCATAAGCGGGAGTTACAATGAGCAGTTCTTC. It is translated as CASSSISGSYNEQFF.

This chain connects TRBV11-2 to TRBJ2-1, with D perhaps matching TRBD1 (5 bases). V was clipped by 3 bases and J by 8 bases, with 11 bases between them. Looked up from germline, CDR1 is SGHAT and CDR2 is FQNNGV. This CDR3 contains 13 residues. As DNA, the CDR3 is TGTGCCAGCAGCTTGGCAGGGAAGGATGAGCAGTTCTTC. This sequence encodes CASSLAGKDEQFF.

By frequency in the sample, this clone is medium-sized. The chain is built from TRBV29-1 and TRBJ1-2; unclear D gene. CDR3 length equals 12 residues. Germline V gives CDR1 SQVTM, CDR2 ANQGSEA. V shed 3 bases and J shed 1 base, with 6 bases lying between them. For the CDR3, the DNA is TGCAGCGTTGAGGGCAGTAACTATGGCTACACCTTC. This translates into CSVEGSNYGYTF.

This clone showed up just a few times. The J gene is TRBJ2-7, the V gene TRBV4-2; possible D gene TRBD2, 6 bases. V was trimmed by 0 bases and J by 6 bases, leaving 9 bases between them. This CDR3 spans 13 amino acids. Germline lookup yields CDR1 LGHNA and CDR2 YNFKEQ. CDR3 nucleotides: TGTGCCAGCAGCCAAGATGCGGGATTCGAGCAGTACTTC. Translating gives CASSQDAGFEQYF.

The chain employs TRBV14 and TRBJ2-7; unclear D gene. The germline CDR1 and CDR2 sequences are SGHDN and FVKESK. V was clipped by 0 bases and J by 2 bases, with 5 bases between them. This CDR3 has 13 amino acids. CDR3 in amino acids: CASSQESPYEQYF. The CDR3 coding sequence is TGTGCCAGCAGCCAAGAGTCACCCTACGAGCAGTACTTC.

This clone showed up just once. The gene calls are TRBV9 and TRBJ2-7; D gene uncertain. The CDR3 contains 15 residues. With 3 bases removed from V and 2 bases from J, the gap between germline ends came to 15 bases. Germline values: CDR1 SGDLS, CDR2 YYNGEE. CDR3 amino acids: CASSAAVSDTYEQYF. As DNA, the CDR3 is TGTGCCAGCAGCGCTGCGGTGTCGGATACCTACGAGCAGTACTTC.